Listed below are T cell receptor beta chains from one sample, sequenced in a study of T-cell reconstitution after alpha-beta-depleted transplantation in children. TCRdb processed the PCR reads anew with MiXCR; each CDR3 protein has one entry. The table has approximately 430,000 distinct CDR3 sequences, around 15% seen once. The material was PBMCs, mostly from graft donor cells, obtained 360 days after TCRalphabeta/CD19-depleted stem cell transplant. The receptors here all came from a boy under two years old who had a stem cell transplant for Wiskott-Aldrich syndrome, so the T cells may come from the graft donor. CDR3s include the opening cysteine and the closing phenylalanine or tryptophan. Each record gives: D gene, J gene, clone size, V gene, CDR3 length, CDR3 DNA, CDR3 protein. D genes are given only for firm matches. Size tells how often a clone was seen (once, few, many) or the class of an expanded clone, and some rows leave it out.

>.|TRBJ2-2|few|TRBV7-9|14
TGTGCCAGCAGCTTAGTGGGGGACACCGGGGAGCTGTTTTTT
CASSLVGDTGELFF
>.|TRBJ2-1|.|TRBV20-1|14
TGCAGTGCTAGTGCCAATCTTAGATACAATGAGCAGTTCTTC
CSASANLRYNEQFF
>.|TRBJ2-2|many|TRBV7-9|16
TGTGCCAGCAGCTTAGCGGCACAGGGGAACACCGGGGAGCTGTTTTTT
CASSLAAQGNTGELFF
>TRBD2|TRBJ2-2|few|TRBV7-2|16
TGTGCCAGCAGCGACCTTAGCGGGGGGGCTACCGGGGAGCTGTTTTTT
CASSDLSGGATGELFF
>.|TRBJ2-7|.|TRBV4-1|12
TGCGCCAGCAGCCAAGTGGGGGGGCCCCCAAGCTTC
CASSQVGGPPSF
>TRBD2|TRBJ2-7|few|TRBV13|16
TGTGCCAGCAGCCCCCGGGGACTAGCGGCAAACTACGAGCAGTACTTC
CASSPRGLAANYEQYF
>.|TRBJ2-7|.|TRBV20-1|15
TGCAGTGCTACCGGACCGGGACCCGGAACCTACGAGCAGTACTTC
CSATGPGPGTYEQYF
>.|TRBJ2-1|.|TRBV5-1|15
TGCGCCAGCACTTCGCTTGGCGGGGATTACAATGAGCAGTTCTTC
CASTSLGGDYNEQFF
>TRBD2|TRBJ2-7|.|TRBV5-1|17
TGCGCCAGCAGCAAGGGACTAGCAGTAAGCAGGGTCTACGAGCAGTACTTC
CASSKGLAVSRVYEQYF
>TRBD1|TRBJ2-1|few|TRBV5-1|16
TGCGCCAGCAGCTTGCATGGACAGGGTACCTACAATGAGCAGTTCTTC
CASSLHGQGTYNEQFF
>.|TRBJ2-1|many|TRBV3-1|17
TGTGCCAGCAGCCAAGCGCTACAGGTGCCGACATACAATGAGCAGTTCTTC
CASSQALQVPTYNEQFF
>.|TRBJ1-2|.|TRBV12-3/TRBV12-4|16
TGTGCCAGCAGTTTTCAGCGGGAGGGACTTGGTGGGGGCTACACCTTC
CASSFQREGLGGGYTF
>.|TRBJ1-6|.|TRBV27|13
TGTGCCAGCAGTTTAGGGGTACATTCACCCCTCCACTTT
CASSLGVHSPLHF
>.|TRBJ2-3|.|TRBV29-1|15
TGCAGCGTTGTAGGGACCCTCTTGACGAGCGGTACGCAGTATTTT
CSVVGTLLTSGTQYF
>.|TRBJ2-1|few|TRBV6-1|16
TGTGCCAGCAAGGTCCCCAGGGCCATATATGGGAATGAGCAGTTCTTC
CASKVPRAIYGNEQFF
>.|TRBJ2-4|.|TRBV5-1|13
TGCGCCAGCAGGGGGAACTCCAAAAACATTCAGTACTTC
CASRGNSKNIQYF
>.|TRBJ1-5|few|TRBV2|14
TGTGCCAGCAGTGAAATTTGGGGCTTTCAGCCCCAGCATTTT
CASSEIWGFQPQHF
>TRBD2|TRBJ2-3|.|TRBV27|18
TGTGCCAGCAGTTTACGTCGAGGGGGCGGGGGGGCTGGAGATACGCAGTATTTT
CASSLRRGGGGAGDTQYF
>.|TRBJ2-1|few|TRBV6-1|15
TGTGCCAGCAGATTCTACAGGGGAGGTGACAATGAGCAGTTCTTC
CASRFYRGGDNEQFF
>.|TRBJ1-2|few|TRBV12-3/TRBV12-4|12
TGTGCCAGCAGAATTTGGGGCTATGGCTACACCTTC
CASRIWGYGYTF
>TRBD1|TRBJ2-6|few|TRBV12-3/TRBV12-4|20
TGTGCCAGCAGTTTAGAAATCTGGACAGGGGGGGTCTCTGGGGCCAACGTCCTGACTTTC
CASSLEIWTGGVSGANVLTF
>.|TRBJ2-7|few|TRBV5-6|14
TGTGCCAGCAGCTTGGATCTTGGAGGGGACGAGCAGTACTTC
CASSLDLGGDEQYF
>TRBD1|TRBJ2-4|.|TRBV6-5|18
TGTGCCAGCAGTTATCGCGGGACAGGGTACGGCGTTACGTACATTCAGTACTTC
CASSYRGTGYGVTYIQYF
>.|TRBJ2-2|few|TRBV6-1|17
TGTGCCAGCAAGGGAGGCTCCGGGACGGACCTCACCGGGGAGCTGTTTTTT
CASKGGSGTDLTGELFF
>TRBD1|TRBJ2-5|.|TRBV5-1|15
TGCGCCAGCAGCTTTGCCGGGACAGGGGAGGAGACCCAGTACTTC
CASSFAGTGEETQYF
>.|TRBJ2-6|.|TRBV6-2/TRBV6-3|18
TGTGCCAGCAGTTACTCCAGGCAGATACTCTCTGGGGCCAACGTCCTGACTTTC
CASSYSRQILSGANVLTF
>TRBD2|TRBJ2-7|few|TRBV20-1|15
TGCAGTGCTAGAGATTTGCGGGGGAACTACTACGAGCAGTACTTC
CSARDLRGNYYEQYF
>TRBD1|TRBJ2-1|.|TRBV24-1|16
TGTGCCACCAGTGATTTGAAGGACAGGGGTAAAAATGAGCAGTTCTTC
CATSDLKDRGKNEQFF
>.|TRBJ2-2|.|TRBV25-1|17
TGTGCCAGCAGTCCGACCTCAGGGTTCCGAAACACCGGGGAGCTGTTTTTT
CASSPTSGFRNTGELFF
>.|TRBJ2-7|.|TRBV12-3/TRBV12-4|13
TGTGCCAGCAGTCTCGGACCGAATCTGGAGCAGTACTTC
CASSLGPNLEQYF
>.|TRBJ2-7|few|TRBV5-1|16
TGCGCCAGCAGCCGGGGACACCAGTCCTCTTCCTACGAGCAGTACTTC
CASSRGHQSSSYEQYF
>.|TRBJ2-1|few|TRBV27|16
TGTGCCAGCACCCCCGGCGGGCCTAGCTCCTACAATGAGCAGTTCTTC
CASTPGGPSSYNEQFF
>.|TRBJ1-5|few|TRBV5-1|15
TGCGCCAGCAGCTTGGAAGGGGGAAGCAATCAGCCCCAGCATTTT
CASSLEGGSNQPQHF
>TRBD1|TRBJ2-4|.|TRBV28|16
TGTGCCAGCAGGGGACAGCGTCCTCTAGCCAAAAACATTCAGTACTTC
CASRGQRPLAKNIQYF
>.|TRBJ2-5|.|TRBV4-1|17
TGCGCCAGCAGCCAAGATTGGCGTGGGGCCACTAAAGAGACCCAGTACTTC
CASSQDWRGATKETQYF
>TRBD1|TRBJ2-1|.|TRBV7-9|15
TGTGCCAGCAGCTTAGCGCATGGGACAGGGAATGAGCAGTTCTTC
CASSLAHGTGNEQFF
>.|TRBJ2-1|few|TRBV12-3/TRBV12-4|14
TGTGCCAGCAGCATAGCGAACTCCTACAATGAGCAGTTCTTC
CASSIANSYNEQFF
>TRBD1|TRBJ1-5|.|TRBV20-1|15
TGCAGTGCTAAAGGGCGACAGGGATTCAATCAGCCCCAGCATTTT
CSAKGRQGFNQPQHF
>TRBD1|TRBJ1-3|.|TRBV5-1|15
TGCGCCAGCAGCTTGATGACAGGGGCCGGAAACACCATATATTTT
CASSLMTGAGNTIYF
>.|TRBJ2-7|.|TRBV12-3/TRBV12-4|12
TGTGCCAGCGGGTCGACAGCCTACGAGCAGTACTTC
CASGSTAYEQYF
>TRBD2|TRBJ2-7|few|TRBV7-2|15
TGTGCCAGCAGCTTAGGCGCGGGAGGGCGATACGAGCAGTACTTC
CASSLGAGGRYEQYF
>.|TRBJ2-1|.|TRBV20-1|13
TGCAGTGCTAGAGTTAGTCCCCGTAATGAGCAGTTCTTC
CSARVSPRNEQFF
>.|TRBJ2-7|.|TRBV6-2/TRBV6-3|12
TGTGCCAGCAGTTACCAGGACAGCCGAGCATACTTC
CASSYQDSRAYF
>.|TRBJ2-7|few|TRBV12-3/TRBV12-4|14
TGTGCCAGCAGTTTTAAGGCTCTTCCATCGGAGCAGTACTTC
CASSFKALPSEQYF